What follows are 20 T cell receptor beta chains derived from one specimen sequenced in a study of blood T cells in healthy people across ages. A J-beta primer mix and a sample-barcoded 5' primer were used in a second PCR of roughly 6 to 11 cycles. From the 5' RACE reads, TCRdb called clonotypes with MiXCR, one entry per CDR3 protein. The sample yields nearly 1 million distinct CDR3 sequences, 45% to 60% seen once. The sequencing sample was made of blood. The receptor set was obtained from a woman in her sixties or seventies in good health.

The chain uses TRBV20-1 and TRBJ2-5, with D possibly TRBD1 on 6 matching bases. Germline V CDR1 and CDR2: DFQATT, SNEGSKA (reference sequence). The CDR3 length is 13 residues. V lost 1 base and J 11 bases, leaving 17 bases between the germline ends. The DNA for the CDR3 is TGCAGTGCTAGAGCAGGGGTGGGCTATGAGCAGTACTTC. The encoded protein is CSARAGVGYEQYF.

This chain links TRBV7-7 with TRBJ2-2, with TRBD2 matching over 7 bases. The CDR3 runs to 16 residues. With V trimmed by 5 bases and J by 6 bases, 12 bases remained unmatched. Germline lookup yields CDR1 SSHAT and CDR2 FNYEAQ (reference sequence). Written as DNA, the CDR3 is TGTGCCAGCAGCACCCGACCAGCGGGATCGTCCGGGGAGCTGTTTTTT. It encodes CASSTRPAGSSGELFF. The full variable domain, with the rest looked up from reference TRBV7-7 and TRBJ2-2, is GAGVSQSPRYKVTKRGQDVTLRCDPISSHATLYWYQQALGQGPEFLTYFNYEAQPDKSGLPSDRFSAERPEGSISTLTIQRTEQRDSAMYRCASSTRPAGSSGELFFGEGSRLTVL.

This clonotype was detected a few times. This chain links TRBV5-1 with TRBJ2-1; 7 nucleotides align to TRBD1. The CDR3 is 17 amino acids. The trim removed 1 base at V and 9 bases at J, leaving 16 bases unmatched. The germline CDR1 and CDR2 sequences are SGHRS and YFSETQ. The CDR3 here is CASSLRGGPSVGGEQFF. The CDR3 bases are TGCGCCAGCAGCTTGAGAGGGGGCCCTTCTGTTGGGGGTGAGCAGTTCTTC.

The chain couples TRBV7-2 to TRBJ2-4; no clear D gene. The CDR3 has 14 residues. Germline loops: CDR1 SGHTA, CDR2 FQGNSA. V shed 1 base and J shed 5 bases, with 9 bases lying between them. CDR3 protein: CASSLDRAQNIQYF. In DNA form, the CDR3 reads TGTGCCAGCAGCTTAGATAGGGCCCAAAACATTCAGTACTTC.

The J gene is TRBJ2-1, the V gene TRBV25-1, with D unresolved. V lost 0 bases and J 0 bases, leaving 15 bases between the germline ends. CDR3 length: 18 amino acids. Germline V gene sequence: CDR1 MGHDK, CDR2 SYGVNS. The CDR3 DNA is TGTGCCAGCAGTGAATATACCGCCGGATTTAGCTCCTACAATGAGCAGTTCTTC. Translation gives CASSEYTAGFSSYNEQFF.

This chain joins TRBV7-9 and TRBJ2-2, with no clear D. The germline V gene has CDR1 SEHNR and CDR2 FQNEAQ (reference sequence). Trimming stripped 2 bases from V and 4 bases from J, with 14 bases between. This CDR3 comprises 16 residues. CDR3 region: CASSLRFLVSTGELFF. DNA for the CDR3: TGTGCCAGCAGCTTAAGGTTTTTGGTGTCCACCGGGGAGCTGTTTTTT.

The chain couples TRBV28 to TRBJ2-3; the match to TRBD2 covers 9 bases. The CDR3 loop spans 16 amino acids. Germline CDR1 and CDR2: MDHEN and SYDVKM. Trimming took 2 bases from V and 2 from J; bases not matched to a gene: 5. CDR3 loop: CASSLQLAGLTDTQYF. The CDR3 DNA reads TGTGCCAGCAGTTTACAGCTAGCGGGACTCACAGATACGCAGTATTTT.

This clonotype has more than one count but fewer than ten. The chain couples TRBV5-1 to TRBJ2-5; 7 nucleotides line up with TRBD2. The V segment lost 0 bases and the J segment 2 bases; nucleotides outside the gene matches: 7. Germline values: CDR1 SGHRS, CDR2 YFSETQ. The CDR3 extends over 16 amino acids. DNA of the CDR3: TGCGCCAGCAGCTTGGTTCCAGCGGGATTACAAGAGACCCAGTACTTC. It translates to CASSLVPAGLQETQYF.

The V call is TRBV29-1, the J call TRBJ2-3, with TRBD1 identical over 7 bases. The CDR3 is 15 residues long. In germline, CDR1 is SQVTM, CDR2 ANQGSEA. V shed 0 bases, J shed 6 bases, and the junction held 9 bases outside the gene matches. The CDR3 DNA reads TGCAGCGTTGAAGACCCCGACAGGGCGAGGGATACGCAGTATTTT. This sequence encodes CSVEDPDRARDTQYF.

This chain joins TRBV7-9 and TRBJ2-4; no clear D gene. The J call may be incorrect, as the DNA end agrees better with TRBJ2-7. The CDR3 has 15 residues. Germline loops: CDR1 SEHNR, CDR2 FQNEAQ (reference sequence). CDR3 sequence reads: CASSHPVVQAYEQYF. The CDR3 DNA sequence: TGTGCCAGCAGCCACCCCGTTGTGCAGGCTTACGAGCAGTACTTC.

This chain connects TRBV30 to TRBJ2-4; 12 bases are a match to TRBD2. The J call may be mistaken, given a closer DNA end match to TRBJ2-7. The length of the CDR3 is 15 residues. The V gene's germline CDR1 is GTSNPN and CDR2 SVGIG (reference sequence). This CDR3 reads CAWSHPLAGGDEQYF. In DNA, the CDR3 is TGTGCCTGGAGTCACCCCCTAGCGGGAGGGGACGAGCAGTACTTC.

This clonotype was picked up a small number of times. CDR3 residues: CASSQLAGAPHEQFF. The CDR3 nucleotides read TGTGCCAGCAGCCAACTAGCGGGAGCCCCTCATGAGCAGTTCTTC. The chain is built from TRBV3-1 and TRBJ2-1; TRBD2 aligns across 10 bases. The CDR3 totals 15 residues. Trimming cost V 2 bases and J 8 bases; bases outside gene matches: 6. Germline values: CDR1 LGHDT, CDR2 YNNKEL (reference sequence).

The rearrangement links TRBV10-1 to TRBJ1-2, with D unclear. Germline CDR1 reads WNHNN; CDR2 reads SYGVQD (reference sequence). There are 13 residues in the CDR3. The V end lost 0 bases, the J end lost 10 bases, and 12 bases lay between the germline ends. Here the CDR3 DNA reads TGCGCCAGCAGTGAGTCAAGGGATGGAGACTACACCTTC. It yields the protein CASSESRDGDYTF.

This rearrangement joins TRBV7-9 to TRBJ2-5, with 7 bases identical to TRBD2. The J call may be wrong; the DNA end is better matched by TRBJ2-7. The CDR3 loop spans 14 amino acids. Per the germline V gene, CDR1 is SEHNR and CDR2 is FQNEAQ (reference sequence). The CDR3, as DNA: TGTGCCAGCAGCTTACTAGCGGACGTTTACGAGCAGTACTTC. It specifies CASSLLADVYEQYF.

This clonotype was seen a few times. The chain carries TRBV4-3 and TRBJ2-6; 11 bases align to TRBD2. The CDR3 consists of 19 residues. Germline-derived CDR1 and CDR2 are LGHNA and YSLEER. The V gene end was trimmed by 1 base and the J gene end by 1 base; junction bases not matched to a gene: 6. For the CDR3, the DNA is TGCGCCAGCAGCCAAGGTCGGCTAGCGGGAGGATCTGGGGCCAACGTCCTGACTTTC. The encoded protein is CASSQGRLAGGSGANVLTF.

The V call is TRBV12-3 or TRBV12-4, the J call TRBJ1-6, with 9 bases identical to TRBD1. CDR3 length equals 14 residues. V trimming: 6 bases; J trimming: 10 bases; junction bases outside the gene matches: 7. Written as DNA, the CDR3 is TGTGCCAGCAGGCCGGGACAGGGTTCGTCACCCCTCCACTTT. The encoded protein is CASRPGQGSSPLHF.

The chain recombines TRBV27 with TRBJ2-3; 7 bases fit TRBD2. The CDR3 runs 18 residues. The trim removed 3 bases at V and 0 bases at J, leaving 12 bases unmatched. Germline-derived CDR1 and CDR2 are MNHEY and SMNVEV (reference sequence). CDR3 region: CASSFYGGGWGSTDTQYF. The CDR3, as DNA: TGTGCCAGCAGTTTCTACGGGGGAGGGTGGGGTAGCACAGATACGCAGTATTTT.

This clonotype occurred a few times. The CDR3 region is CSVGVRETQYF. The CDR3 coding sequence is TGCAGCGTTGGTGTAAGGGAGACCCAGTACTTC. The V call is TRBV29-1, the J call TRBJ2-5; D not certain. The germline CDR1 and CDR2 sequences are SQVTM and ANQGSEA. The CDR3 has 11 residues. With 4 bases removed from V and 5 bases from J, the gap between germline ends came to 8 bases.

This chain joins TRBV11-1 and TRBJ2-7, with TRBD1 matching 8 bases. The CDR3 is 14 amino acids. Germline CDR1 and CDR2: SGHAT and FQDESV (reference sequence). V trimming: 5 bases; J trimming: 4 bases; junction bases outside the gene matches: 7. CDR3 in amino acids: CASSDRGQRYEQYF. In DNA form, the CDR3 reads TGTGCCAGCAGCGACAGGGGCCAGAGGTACGAGCAGTACTTC.

This chain links TRBV27 with TRBJ2-7; D assignment may be TRBD1 or TRBD2 (5 bases each). The V gene lost 8 bases and the J gene lost 2 bases, with 13 bases spanning the gap. Germline assignment: CDR1 MNHEY and CDR2 SMNVEV (reference sequence). This CDR3 comprises 13 residues. As DNA, the CDR3 is TGTGCCAGCGGGACGGGTGCGGCCTACGAGCAGTACTTC. Translating it yields CASGTGAAYEQYF.